The 31 T cell receptor beta chains given below trace back to one sample, sequenced in a study of T-cell memory formation after mild COVID-19. TCRdb recomputed calls from the 5' RACE reads with MiXCR, one row per CDR3 protein. The sample shows roughly 310,000 distinct CDR3 sequences, around a sixth of them seen only once. The source material was PBMCs or a T cell subset sorted from them (not recorded which). These receptors were collected from a man younger than 35 who had mild COVID-19 (a few samples of this study predate the infection). Cell type and time point are not known.

This rearrangement joins TRBV4-3 to TRBJ2-1, with TRBD1 matching over 8 bases. Germline values: CDR1 LGHNA, CDR2 YSLEER. V trimming: 2 bases; J trimming: 7 bases; junction bases outside the gene matches: 1. CDR3 length: 13 amino acids. The CDR3 protein is CASSQNRGNEQFF. The CDR3 DNA reads as TGCGCCAGCAGCCAAAACAGGGGGAATGAGCAGTTCTTC.

The V call is TRBV10-3, the J call TRBJ1-5, with TRBD1 matching over 7 bases. Germline V gene sequence: CDR1 ENHRY, CDR2 SYGVKD. J was trimmed by 4 bases and V by 6 bases; bases with no gene match: 6. CDR3 size: 14 residues. CDR3 sequence reads: CAISERGRNQPQHF. As DNA, the CDR3 is TGTGCCATCAGCGAAAGGGGGCGGAATCAGCCCCAGCATTTT.

This clonotype appeared a few times. J is TRBJ1-2 and V is TRBV20-1; 9 nucleotides agree with TRBD1. Germline-derived CDR1 and CDR2 are DFQATT and SNEGSKA (reference sequence). V trimming: 4 bases; J trimming: 4 bases; junction bases outside the gene matches: 7. This CDR3 has 14 amino acids. The CDR3 loop is CSAKGQGELYGYTF. DNA of the CDR3: TGCAGTGCTAAGGGACAGGGCGAACTCTATGGCTACACCTTC.

The chain combines TRBV7-2 with TRBJ2-5; 13 nucleotides match TRBD2. In germline, CDR1 is SGHTA, CDR2 FQGNSA. With 6 bases clipped from V and 4 bases from J, the junction kept 5 bases outside the gene matches. CDR3 length equals 15 residues. The DNA of the CDR3 is TGTGCCAGCAGTATGACTAGCGGGGGGCCAGAGACCCAGTACTTC. Protein: CASSMTSGGPETQYF.

This clonotype was recorded only once. The rearrangement uses TRBV12-3 or TRBV12-4 and TRBJ1-5; no firm D call. The germline V and J ends were trimmed by 3 bases and 6 bases, with 15 bases remaining between them. The CDR3 consists of 15 residues. DNA for the CDR3: TGTGCCAGCAGTTTCATGGTGGGGTTGAGTCAGCCCCAGCATTTT. It encodes CASSFMVGLSQPQHF.

The chain has TRBV7-3 and TRBJ2-2; 8 nucleotides line up with TRBD2. The CDR3 covers 15 residues. J lost 3 bases, V lost 5 bases, and 5 bases had no gene match. Germline CDR1 is SGHTA and CDR2 is FQGTGA. This chain's CDR3 is CASSPGLADTGELFF. The CDR3 DNA follows: TGTGCCAGCAGCCCCGGACTAGCTGACACCGGGGAGCTGTTTTTT.

DNA of the CDR3: TGTGCCACCAGTATAACAGCCGGCGGTGAGCAGTTCTTC. This encodes CATSITAGGEQFF. The chain employs TRBV24-1 and TRBJ2-1; D remains ambiguous. This CDR3 has 13 residues. The V end lost 6 bases, the J end lost 9 bases, and 14 bases lay between the germline ends. CDR1 is KGHDR, CDR2 SFDVKD, per germline.

The sample holds a few counts of this clonotype. The chain joins TRBV3-1 to TRBJ2-3; 9 bases are a match to TRBD1. There are 15 residues in the CDR3. After removal of 1 base from V and 2 bases from J, the junction contained 1 base not matched to a gene. The germline V gene encodes CDR1 LGHDT and CDR2 YNNKEL (reference sequence). The CDR3 loop reads CASSQGTGDTDTQYF. The CDR3 DNA reads as TGTGCCAGCAGCCAAGGGACAGGGGACACAGATACGCAGTATTTT.

This clonotype showed up just a few times. The rearrangement joins TRBV6-5 to TRBJ2-5; D ambiguous. From germline, CDR1 is MNHEY and CDR2 SVGAGI. Trimming shortened V by 5 bases and J by 9 bases, and 22 bases separated the two germline ends. The CDR3 consists of 15 residues. This CDR3 reads CASSKGTGHGLAQYF. The CDR3 DNA reads as TGTGCCAGCAGTAAGGGAACCGGGCACGGCCTGGCCCAGTACTTC.

This clonotype was found a few times. The V gene is TRBV4-1, the J gene TRBJ2-5; D possibly corresponds to TRBD2 (5 bases). Trimming pared 1 base from V and 5 bases from J, leaving 8 bases between. The germline V gene has CDR1 MGHRA and CDR2 YSYEKL. The length of the CDR3 is 13 residues. Written as DNA, the CDR3 is TGCGCCAGCAGCCAAGGGAGGTCGGAGACCCAGTACTTC. Amino acids: CASSQGRSETQYF.

V and J are TRBV7-3 and TRBJ2-1; D is undetermined. The CDR3 runs 16 residues. Trimming left V 5 bases short and J 4 bases short, with 18 bases between. Germline V gives CDR1 SGHTA, CDR2 FQGTGA. CDR3 amino acids: CASSPDGTHNYNEQFF. The CDR3 DNA reads TGTGCCAGCAGCCCGGACGGAACACACAATTACAATGAGCAGTTCTTC.

This clonotype was observed at least ten times. The CDR3 DNA is TGTGCCAGCAGTGCCGGGGAGCTGTTTTTT. Protein: CASSAGELFF. The chain joins TRBV28 to TRBJ2-2; D is undetermined. V gave up 5 bases and J gave up 6 bases, with 1 base separating them. The V gene's germline CDR1 is MDHEN and CDR2 SYDVKM. This CDR3 comprises 10 residues.

The V call is TRBV7-2, the J call TRBJ2-1; the D gene is possibly TRBD2 (7 bases). Germline values: CDR1 SGHTA, CDR2 FQGNSA. V was pared by 5 bases and J by 2 bases, with 13 bases between. The length of the CDR3 is 15 residues. The CDR3 loop is CASSRGRGTYNEQFF. CDR3 nucleotide sequence: TGTGCCAGCAGCCGGGGGCGGGGGACCTACAATGAGCAGTTCTTC.

The chain recombines TRBV7-8 with TRBJ1-6, with 7 bases that match TRBD1. This CDR3 is built from 14 residues. Looked up from germline, CDR1 is SGHVS and CDR2 is FQNEAQ. Trimming cost V 3 bases and J 9 bases; bases outside gene matches: 5. Here the CDR3 reads CASSLGQILSPLHF. CDR3 in DNA: TGTGCCAGCAGCTTGGGACAGATACTTTCACCCCTCCACTTT.

The sample holds a few counts of this clonotype. This sequence joins TRBV6-2 or TRBV6-3 and TRBJ1-1, with D hard to call. V lost 5 bases to trimming and J lost 4 bases, with 14 bases between them. From germline, CDR1 is MNHEY and CDR2 SVGEGT. This CDR3 region has 14 residues. CDR3 DNA: TGTGCCAGCAGTAGCCCCGGTCACAGCACTGAAGCTTTCTTT. Amino acid sequence: CASSSPGHSTEAFF.

The table lists this clonotype with many counts. This rearrangement joins TRBV3-1 to TRBJ1-1; TRBD1 agrees at 7 bases. The V gene end was trimmed by 0 bases and the J gene end by 1 base; junction bases not matched to a gene: 2. Germline lookup yields CDR1 LGHDT and CDR2 YNNKEL (reference sequence). CDR3 length: 15 amino acids. The DNA of the CDR3 is TGTGCCAGCAGCCAAGAAGGGACAGAGAACACTGAAGCTTTCTTT. This codes for CASSQEGTENTEAFF.

This clonotype has only a few counts. J is TRBJ1-5 and V is TRBV20-1, with a weak D call TRBD1 (5 bases). CDR1 and CDR2 from the germline V gene are DFQATT and SNEGSKA (reference sequence). V lost 2 bases, J lost 6 bases, and 14 bases lay in between. The CDR3 is made up of 14 amino acids. The CDR3, as DNA: TGCAGTGCTAGATTCGCGGGGCACGGTCAGCCCCAGCATTTT. This sequence encodes CSARFAGHGQPQHF.

The V gene is TRBV12-3 or TRBV12-4, the J gene TRBJ1-2; possibly TRBD1 for D (5 bases). There are 15 residues in the CDR3. Trimming removed 6 bases at V and 4 bases at J, with 18 bases between. CDR3 residues: CASSSQGSSSYGYTF. For the CDR3, the DNA is TGTGCCAGCAGCTCGCAGGGATCAAGCTCCTATGGCTACACCTTC.

The V gene is TRBV7-9, the J gene TRBJ1-1; no definite D call. The CDR3 is 15 amino acids. Trimming left V 1 base short and J 5 bases short, with 14 bases between. Per the germline V gene, CDR1 is SEHNR and CDR2 is FQNEAQ (reference sequence). CDR3 bases: TGTGCCAGCAGCTTAGGGATCGGCGACGTGACTGAAGCTTTCTTT. Translating gives CASSLGIGDVTEAFF. The entire variable domain, with the rest obtained from reference TRBV7-9 and TRBJ1-1, is as follows: DTGVSQNPRHKITKRGQNVTFRCDPISEHNRLYWYRQTLGQGPEFLTYFQNEAQLEKSRLLSDRFSAERPKGSFSTLEIQRTEQGDSAMYLCASSLGIGDVTEAFFGQGTRLTVV.

This clonotype was recorded a few times. The chain carries TRBV6-6 and TRBJ1-1; 8 bases agree with TRBD1. V shed 5 bases and J 4 bases; nucleotides not matched to a gene: 9. Germline values: CDR1 MNHNY, CDR2 SVGAGI (reference sequence). CDR3 length equals 15 residues. The CDR3: CASSPRTGSFTEAFF. CDR3 bases: TGTGCCAGCAGTCCTCGGACAGGGAGTTTCACTGAAGCTTTCTTT.

V and J are TRBV5-8 and TRBJ2-1; tentative D call: TRBD1 (6 bases). CDR1 is SGHTS, CDR2 YDEGEE, per germline. Trimming cost V 6 bases and J 8 bases, with 18 bases left between them. The CDR3 spans 14 residues. The CDR3 sequence: CASTGAWGPDEQFF. In nucleotides, the CDR3 is TGTGCCAGCACCGGGGCGTGGGGGCCGGATGAGCAGTTCTTC.

The V gene is TRBV12-3 or TRBV12-4, the J gene TRBJ2-3; maybe TRBD1 (6 bases). Between the trimmed V and J ends, which lost 2 bases and 7 bases, there was a span of 10 bases. CDR3 length: 13 residues. The DNA of the CDR3 is TGTGCCAGCAGTTTAACCCAGGGGAATACGCAGTATTTT. This encodes CASSLTQGNTQYF.

This clonotype turned up a few times. J is TRBJ2-1 and V is TRBV28; weak D call: TRBD2 (5 bases). CDR3 length: 13 residues. CDR1 is MDHEN, CDR2 SYDVKM, per germline. Deletions cut 6 bases from V and 8 bases from J, with 14 bases between. Here the CDR3 DNA reads TGTGCCAGCAGCCGACTAATAATAGATGAGCAGTTCTTC. Translated: CASSRLIIDEQFF.

There are a few counts of this clonotype. The chain is built from TRBV12-3 or TRBV12-4 and TRBJ1-5, with D hard to call. The CDR3 spans 14 residues. With 2 bases removed from V and 4 bases from J, the gap between germline ends came to 9 bases. Here the CDR3 reads CASSLRHQNQPQHF. The CDR3, as DNA: TGTGCCAGCAGTTTAAGACACCAGAATCAGCCCCAGCATTTT.

V is TRBV29-1 and J is TRBJ1-6; 7 positions match TRBD1. The CDR3 extends over 14 amino acids. Per the germline V gene, CDR1 is SQVTM and CDR2 is ANQGSEA. Germline trimming cut 6 bases from V and 8 bases from J; bases unmatched to any gene: 10. The CDR3 loop reads CSVRQGGNYSPLHF. The CDR3 nucleotides are TGCAGCGTACGCCAGGGGGGAAATTATTCACCCCTCCACTTT.

The rearrangement links TRBV2 to TRBJ2-3; D is perhaps TRBD1 (5 bases). Deletions cut 7 bases from V and 5 bases from J, with 13 bases between. Germline-derived CDR1 and CDR2 are SNHLY and FYNNEI. CDR3 length equals 13 residues. CDR3 sequence (DNA): TGTGCCAGCAAGGCAGGGCCAGGAGATACGCAGTATTTT. Protein product: CASKAGPGDTQYF.

V gene TRBV12-3 or TRBV12-4 combines with J gene TRBJ1-5; weak D call: TRBD1 (5 bases). Deletions cut 7 bases from V and 11 bases from J, with 12 bases between. CDR3 length equals 11 residues. The CDR3 nucleotides read TGTGCCAGCACCGGGACCCAGGCCCAGCATTTT. This gives the protein CASTGTQAQHF.

This clonotype appeared a few times. This rearrangement joins TRBV24-1 to TRBJ2-7, with TRBD1 matching over 7 bases. The trim removed 7 bases at V and 4 bases at J, leaving 9 bases unmatched. There are 14 residues in the CDR3. Germline CDR1 and CDR2: KGHDR and SFDVKD. In DNA form, the CDR3 reads TGTGCCACCAGCGGCAGGGGGTATCTTTACGAGCAGTACGTC. Protein sequence: CATSGRGYLYEQYV.

The rearrangement uses TRBV6-1 and TRBJ2-3; perhaps TRBD1 as D (6 bases). Germline V gene lookup returns CDR1 MNHNS and CDR2 SASEGT. Trimming shortened V by 7 bases and J by 12 bases, and 14 bases separated the two germline ends. This CDR3 contains 11 residues. The CDR3 nucleotides are TGTGCCAGCATGGGGGCGAAGGCACAGTATTTT. Encoded protein: CASMGAKAQYF.

This clonotype came up a few times. The J gene is TRBJ1-2, the V gene TRBV7-8, with a weak D call TRBD1 (6 bases). V lost 6 bases and J lost 7, with 12 bases in between. Germline values: CDR1 SGHVS, CDR2 FQNEAQ. CDR3 length equals 12 residues. DNA for the CDR3: TGTGCCAGCAGAGGGGGGGGCGGTGGCTACACCTTC. Translation: CASRGGGGGYTF.

Only a few counts were recorded for this clonotype. The CDR3 loop reads CASSLNAGDLSYEQYV. The CDR3 DNA is TGTGCCAGCAGCTTGAACGCGGGGGACCTCTCCTACGAGCAGTACGTC. V and J are TRBV5-6 and TRBJ2-7; 7 positions agree with TRBD2. The J segment lost 0 bases and the V segment lost 1 base, leaving 7 bases of the junction unmatched. Germline CDR1 and CDR2: SGHDT and YYEEEE. This CDR3 spans 16 amino acids.